This T cell receptor beta chain derives from a study of metastatic and nonmetastatic thyroid tumors. As for the study in general: The authors compared repertoires across blood and tumor or nodule tissue from malignant and benign thyroid patients. General study results and limits: When malignant thyroid tumors were compared with benign nodules, TCR beta diversity was reportedly significantly higher in the malignant tumors. This held in both blood and tumor samples.

The V and J ends lost 0 bases and 2 bases respectively, with 13 bases between them. The length of the CDR3 is 16 residues. Looked up from germline, CDR1 is LGHNA and CDR2 is YNFKEQ. This clone has at least ten counts. Antigen unknown. In the original analysis: Differences in CDR3 between clinicopathological groups were drawn on to build a classifier intended to discriminate distant-metastatic papillary thyroid cancer patients. TCRdb reanalyzed the PCR reads via MiXCR. It is TCRdb's table, rather than the study itself, that gives the V and J calls and clone size. Of about 92,000 clones listed, 15% are singletons. Ahead of thyroid surgery, no patient had received treatment of any kind.

The receptor was isolated from a female donor with papillary thyroid cancer or a benign thyroid nodule (not recorded which). Some clones in this sample may be carry-over from other donors' samples. V and J are TRBV4-2 and TRBJ1-2, with D tentatively TRBD1 (6 bases). The sequencing input was blood. CDR3 residues: CASSQDRQDLNYGYTF. CDR3 in DNA: TGTGCCAGCAGCCAAGATCGACAGGATCTAAACTATGGCTACACCTTC.